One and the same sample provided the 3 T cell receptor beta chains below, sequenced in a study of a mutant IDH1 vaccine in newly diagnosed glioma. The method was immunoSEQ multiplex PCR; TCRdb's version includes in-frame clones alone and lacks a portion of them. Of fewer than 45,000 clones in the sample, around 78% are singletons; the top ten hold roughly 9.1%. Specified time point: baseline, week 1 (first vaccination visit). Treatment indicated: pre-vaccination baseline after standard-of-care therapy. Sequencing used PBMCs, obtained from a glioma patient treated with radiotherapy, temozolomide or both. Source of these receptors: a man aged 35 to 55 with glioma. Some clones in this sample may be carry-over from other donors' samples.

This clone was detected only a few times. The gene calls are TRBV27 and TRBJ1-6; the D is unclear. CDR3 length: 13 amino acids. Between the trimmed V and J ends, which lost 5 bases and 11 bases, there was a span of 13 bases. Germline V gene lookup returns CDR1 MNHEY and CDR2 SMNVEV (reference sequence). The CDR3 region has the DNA TGTGCCAGCAGTCCCGCCGGGGTAACACCCCTCCACTTT. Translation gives CASSPAGVTPLHF.

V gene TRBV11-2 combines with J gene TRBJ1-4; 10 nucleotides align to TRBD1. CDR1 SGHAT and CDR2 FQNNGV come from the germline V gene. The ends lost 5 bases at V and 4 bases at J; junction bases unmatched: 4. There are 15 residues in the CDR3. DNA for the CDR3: TGTGCCAGCAGCCATTGGACAGGGGGTAATGAAAAACTGTTTTTT. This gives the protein CASSHWTGGNEKLFF.

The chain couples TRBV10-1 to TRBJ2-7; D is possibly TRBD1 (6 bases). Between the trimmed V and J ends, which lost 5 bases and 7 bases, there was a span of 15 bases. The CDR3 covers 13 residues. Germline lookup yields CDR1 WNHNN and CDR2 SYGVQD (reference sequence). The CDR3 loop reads CASSPGAGGEQYF. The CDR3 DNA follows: TGCGCCAGCAGTCCAGGGGCCGGTGGGGAGCAGTACTTC.